This T cell receptor (beta chain) was obtained from a study of OX40 agonist ivuxolimab in advanced cancers. As for the study in general: Prior anti-PD-1, anti-PD-L1 or anti-CTLA-4 therapy did not bar entry, and about 38% had some. Study-wide findings and caveats: Patients with a partial response at 0.1-3.0 mg/kg had among the lowest clonal expansion. At 0.1 to 3.0 mg/kg and by week 6, clonal expansion occurred in CD4+ and CD8+ blood T cells.

J was trimmed by 3 bases and V by 2 bases; bases with no gene match: 7. This CDR3 has 17 residues. The germline CDR1 and CDR2 sequences are SGHTA and FQGNSA. Regarding this clone: Its antigen remains unknown.

The protocol was immunoSEQ multiplex PCR, while the TCRdb copy is restricted to in-frame clones and leaves out a portion. Among around 71,000 clones, 70% to 90% were seen once, and the ten largest hold 0.95% to 1.4%. The TCR was taken from an adult with an advanced solid tumor such as melanoma, head and neck, liver or kidney cancer. Sample: CD4+ or CD8+ T cells sorted from blood, taken in a trial of the OX40 agonist ivuxolimab. V is TRBV7-2 and J is TRBJ2-3; 11 nucleotides match TRBD1. The DNA for the CDR3 is TGTGCCAGCAGCTTAATCGGACAGGGGGCGCTGACAGATACGCAGTATTTT. It encodes CASSLIGQGALTDTQYF.